The rows below give T cell receptor beta chains drawn from one sample of a study of T-cell memory formation after mild COVID-19. A single record per CDR3 protein comes from TCRdb applying MiXCR to the 5' RACE reads. Of roughly 600,000 distinct CDR3 sequences listed, about a sixth are singletons. The material sequenced was PBMCs or a T cell subset sorted from them (not recorded which). The receptors come from an adult woman who had mild COVID-19 (a few samples of this study predate the infection). Cell type and time point are not known. Both conserved end residues are part of each CDR3. A D gene is named only where the DNA matches it firmly. The size entry is marked missing in some rows and otherwise reads once, few, many or a size class.

length	D	V	size	J	CDR3	DNA
14	.	TRBV5-6	few	TRBJ1-2	CASSLRQGDYGYTF	TGTGCCAGCAGCTTGAGGCAGGGCGACTATGGCTACACCTTC
11	.	TRBV29-1	.	TRBJ2-3	CSGAGLDTQYF	TGCAGCGGCGCGGGGCTGGATACGCAGTATTTT
15	.	TRBV7-9	.	TRBJ1-1	CASSPRQRYNTEAFF	TGTGCCAGCAGCCCTAGACAGAGGTATAACACTGAAGCTTTCTTT
14	.	TRBV7-2	many	TRBJ1-2	CASSRGKGRYGYTF	TGTGCCAGCAGCAGGGGGAAAGGGAGGTATGGCTACACCTTC
14	.	TRBV20-1	.	TRBJ1-1	CSARARLLNTEAFF	TGCAGTGCTAGAGCCCGATTACTGAACACTGAAGCTTTCTTT
15	.	TRBV4-1	.	TRBJ2-1	CASSKSGLRDNEQFF	TGCGCCAGCAGCAAGTCAGGGCTTAGGGACAATGAGCAGTTCTTC
14	.	TRBV6-5	.	TRBJ1-1	CASSPIPAGTEAFF	TGTGCCAGCAGCCCCATCCCGGCGGGCACTGAAGCTTTCTTT
20	.	TRBV13	.	TRBJ1-1	CASSLRPEDSVGGMNTEAFF	TGTGCCAGCAGCTTACGCCCAGAGGACTCGGTGGGGGGTATGAACACTGAAGCTTTCTTT
14	TRBD1	TRBV3-1	.	TRBJ2-7	CASSGNDRAGEQYF	TGTGCCAGCAGTGGAAATGACAGGGCTGGAGAGCAGTACTTC
11	.	TRBV24-1	.	TRBJ2-1	CATSERGEQSF	TGTGCCACCAGTGAACGAGGTGAGCAGTCCTTC
13	.	TRBV3-1	.	TRBJ2-3	CASSLILADTQYF	TGTGCCAGCAGCCTGATTCTAGCAGATACGCAGTATTTT
11	.	TRBV7-9	few	TRBJ1-6	CASSSSSPLHF	TGTGCCAGCAGCTCCAGTTCACCCCTCCACTTT
15	TRBD2	TRBV20-1	.	TRBJ2-1	CSASRSGGPFNEQFF	TGCAGTGCTAGTCGATCGGGAGGGCCGTTCAATGAGCAGTTCTTC
17	.	TRBV6-6	.	TRBJ1-1	CASSYSRQDPLSGEAFF	TGTGCCAGCAGTTACTCAAGGCAGGACCCCCTGAGCGGTGAAGCTTTCTTT
15	.	TRBV5-6	few	TRBJ2-2	CASSSGVTNTGELFF	TGTGCCAGCAGCTCCGGGGTAACGAACACCGGGGAGCTGTTTTTT
13	.	TRBV6-5	few	TRBJ2-1	CASSYYRTHEQFF	TGTGCCAGCAGTTACTATCGGACCCATGAGCAGTTCTTC
13	.	TRBV27	.	TRBJ2-7	CASSLSGGGEQYF	TGTGCCAGCAGTTTATCAGGGGGAGGCGAGCAGTACTTC
15	.	TRBV7-6	.	TRBJ2-1	CASSRPGRGFNEQFF	TGTGCCAGCAGCCGGCCCGGGCGGGGATTCAATGAGCAGTTCTTC
17	TRBD2	TRBV4-3	.	TRBJ2-2	CASSRHRGGHGTGELFF	TGCGCCAGCAGCCGGCACCGCGGGGGGCACGGCACCGGGGAGCTGTTTTTT
17	.	TRBV12-3/TRBV12-4	.	TRBJ2-6	CASSSPGLNSGANVLTF	TGTGCCAGCAGTTCACCGGGTCTCAACTCTGGGGCCAACGTCCTGACTTTC
15	TRBD2	TRBV5-5	.	TRBJ2-2	CASSFSFSGTGELFF	TGTGCCAGCAGCTTCAGTTTTAGCGGGACAGGGGAGCTGTTTTTT
13	.	TRBV27	few	TRBJ2-1	CASSMIQGHEQFF	TGTGCCAGCAGTATGATACAGGGTCATGAGCAGTTCTTC
13	.	TRBV12-3/TRBV12-4	.	TRBJ2-5	CASSSSRVETQYF	TGTGCCAGCAGCTCCTCTAGGGTAGAGACCCAGTACTTC
18	TRBD2	TRBV4-2	few	TRBJ2-7	CASSQNPGLAGSSYEQYF	TGTGCCAGCAGCCAGAACCCGGGACTAGCGGGCTCCTCCTACGAGCAGTACTTC
14	.	TRBV6-4	.	TRBJ2-3	CASSDSGEQHTQYF	TGTGCCAGCAGTGACTCTGGGGAACAACATACGCAGTATTTT
15	TRBD1	TRBV12-3/TRBV12-4	few	TRBJ1-5	CASSLTGKGNQPQHF	TGTGCCAGCAGTCTGACAGGGAAAGGTAATCAGCCCCAGCATTTT
12	.	TRBV3-1	.	TRBJ2-1	CASSQRGREQFF	TGTGCCAGCAGCCAACGGGGTCGTGAGCAGTTCTTC
13	.	TRBV2	.	TRBJ2-3	CASKGLPSDTQYF	TGTGCCAGCAAGGGACTCCCTTCAGATACGCAGTATTTT
15	TRBD1	TRBV12-3/TRBV12-4	.	TRBJ2-7	CASSFFGTGAYEQYF	TGTGCCAGCAGTTTTTTCGGGACAGGGGCCTACGAGCAGTACTTC